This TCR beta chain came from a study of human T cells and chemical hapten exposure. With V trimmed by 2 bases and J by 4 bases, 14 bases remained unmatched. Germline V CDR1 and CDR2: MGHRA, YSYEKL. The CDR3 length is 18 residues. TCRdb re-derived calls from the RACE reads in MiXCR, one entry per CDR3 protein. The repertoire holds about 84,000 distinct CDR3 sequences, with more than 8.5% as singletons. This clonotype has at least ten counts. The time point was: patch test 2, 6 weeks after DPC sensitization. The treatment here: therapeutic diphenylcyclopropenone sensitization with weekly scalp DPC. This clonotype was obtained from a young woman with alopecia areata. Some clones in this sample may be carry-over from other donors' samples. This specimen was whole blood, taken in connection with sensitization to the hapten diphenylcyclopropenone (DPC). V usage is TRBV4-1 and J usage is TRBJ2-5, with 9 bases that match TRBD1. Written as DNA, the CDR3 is TGCGCCAGCAGCCAAATAGCCGCCGCACAGGGGGCTCTAGAGACCCAGTACTTC. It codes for CASSQIAAAQGALETQYF.